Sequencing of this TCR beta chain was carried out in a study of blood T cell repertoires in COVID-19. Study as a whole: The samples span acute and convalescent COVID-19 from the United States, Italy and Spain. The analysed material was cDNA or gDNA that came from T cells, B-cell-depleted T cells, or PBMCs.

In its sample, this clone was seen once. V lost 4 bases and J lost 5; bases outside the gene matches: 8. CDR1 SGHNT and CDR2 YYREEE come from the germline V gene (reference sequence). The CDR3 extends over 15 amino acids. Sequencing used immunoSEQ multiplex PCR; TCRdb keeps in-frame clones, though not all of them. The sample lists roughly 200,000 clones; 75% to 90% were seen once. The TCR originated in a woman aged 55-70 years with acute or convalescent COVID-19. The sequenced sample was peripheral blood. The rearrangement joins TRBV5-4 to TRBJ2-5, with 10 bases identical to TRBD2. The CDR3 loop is CASSQRTSGLETQYF. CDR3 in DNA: TGTGCCAGCAGCCAAAGGACTAGCGGCCTTGAGACCCAGTACTTC.